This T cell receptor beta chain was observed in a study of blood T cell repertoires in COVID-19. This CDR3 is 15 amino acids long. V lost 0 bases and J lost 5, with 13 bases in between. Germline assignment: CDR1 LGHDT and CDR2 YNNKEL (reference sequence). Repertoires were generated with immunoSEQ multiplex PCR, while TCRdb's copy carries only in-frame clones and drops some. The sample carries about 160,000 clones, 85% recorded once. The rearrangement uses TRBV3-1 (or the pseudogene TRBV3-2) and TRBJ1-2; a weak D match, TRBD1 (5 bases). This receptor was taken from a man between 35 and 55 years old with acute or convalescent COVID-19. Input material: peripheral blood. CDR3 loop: CASSQDLSGRYGYTF. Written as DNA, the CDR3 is TGTGCCAGCAGCCAAGACTTGTCAGGGCGGTATGGCTACACCTTC.